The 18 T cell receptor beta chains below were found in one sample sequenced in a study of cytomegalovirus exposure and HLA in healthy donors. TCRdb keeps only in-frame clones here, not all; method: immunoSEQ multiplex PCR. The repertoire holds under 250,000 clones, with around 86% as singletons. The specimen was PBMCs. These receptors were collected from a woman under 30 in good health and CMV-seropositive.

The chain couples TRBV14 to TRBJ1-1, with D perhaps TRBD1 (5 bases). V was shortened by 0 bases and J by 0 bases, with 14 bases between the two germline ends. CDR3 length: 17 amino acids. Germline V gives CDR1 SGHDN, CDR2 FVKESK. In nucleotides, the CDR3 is TGTGCCAGCAGCCAAGATCTGGGGCAACTCCTGAACACTGAAGCTTTCTTT. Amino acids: CASSQDLGQLLNTEAFF.

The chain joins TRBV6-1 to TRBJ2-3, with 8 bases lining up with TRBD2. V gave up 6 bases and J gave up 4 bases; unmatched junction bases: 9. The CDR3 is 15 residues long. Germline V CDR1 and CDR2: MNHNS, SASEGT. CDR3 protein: CASSPISGEADTQYF. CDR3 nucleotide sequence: TGTGCCAGCAGCCCCATTAGCGGGGAGGCAGATACGCAGTATTTT.

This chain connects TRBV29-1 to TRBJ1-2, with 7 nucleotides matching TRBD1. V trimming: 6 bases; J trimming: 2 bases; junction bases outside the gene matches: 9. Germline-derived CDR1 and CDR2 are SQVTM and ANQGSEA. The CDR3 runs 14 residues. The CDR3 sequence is CSVRNRDRNYGYTF. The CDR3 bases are TGCAGCGTGAGAAACAGGGACAGAAACTATGGCTACACCTTC. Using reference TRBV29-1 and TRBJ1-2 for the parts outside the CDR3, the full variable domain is SAVISQKPSRDICQRGTSLTIQCQVDSQVTMMFWYRQQPGQSLTLIATANQGSEATYESGFVIDKFPISRPNLTFSTLTVSNMSPEDSSIYLCSVRNRDRNYGYTFGSGTRLTVV.

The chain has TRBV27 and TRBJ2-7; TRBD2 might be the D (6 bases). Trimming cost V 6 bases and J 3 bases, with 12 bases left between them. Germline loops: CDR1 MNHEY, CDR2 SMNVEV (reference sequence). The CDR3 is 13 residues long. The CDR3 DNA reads TGTGCCAGCAGGCGGAGGGGAAGCTACGAGCAGTACTTC. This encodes CASRRRGSYEQYF.

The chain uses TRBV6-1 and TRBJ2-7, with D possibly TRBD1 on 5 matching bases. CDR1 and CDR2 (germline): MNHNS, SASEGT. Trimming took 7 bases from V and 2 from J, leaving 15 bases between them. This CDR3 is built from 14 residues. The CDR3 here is CASTDWGLTYEQYF. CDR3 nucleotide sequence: TGTGCCAGCACCGACTGGGGCCTTACCTACGAGCAGTACTTC.

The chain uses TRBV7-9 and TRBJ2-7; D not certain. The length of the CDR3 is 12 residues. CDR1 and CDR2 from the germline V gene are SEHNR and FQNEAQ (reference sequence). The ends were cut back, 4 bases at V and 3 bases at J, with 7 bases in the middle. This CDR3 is CASSSPRYEQYF. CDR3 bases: TGTGCCAGCAGCTCCCCGCGCTACGAGCAGTACTTC.

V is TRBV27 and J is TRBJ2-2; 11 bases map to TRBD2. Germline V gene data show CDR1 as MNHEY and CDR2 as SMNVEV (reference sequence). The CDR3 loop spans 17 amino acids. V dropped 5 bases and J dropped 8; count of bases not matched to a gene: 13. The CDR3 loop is CASSLTSTSGAPGELFF. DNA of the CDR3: TGTGCCAGCAGTCTCACCTCGACTAGCGGGGCACCTGGGGAGCTGTTTTTT.

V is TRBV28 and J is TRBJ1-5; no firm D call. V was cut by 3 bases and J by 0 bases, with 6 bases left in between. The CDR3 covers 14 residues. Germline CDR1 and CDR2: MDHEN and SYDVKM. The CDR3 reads CASSFEVSNQPQHF. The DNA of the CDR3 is TGTGCCAGCAGTTTTGAGGTTAGCAATCAGCCCCAGCATTTT.

The CDR3 protein is CASGPGETQYF. The DNA of the CDR3 is TGTGCCAGCGGTCCGGGGGAGACCCAGTACTTC. The rearrangement links TRBV27 to TRBJ2-5; weak D call: TRBD2 (5 bases). The CDR3 sequence is 11 residues long. Per germline, CDR1 MNHEY and CDR2 SMNVEV (reference sequence). V was pared by 8 bases and J by 5 bases, with 9 bases between.

The CDR3 nucleotides are TGTGCCAGCAGCTTAGTTAAGGGGAGGAATGAGCAGTTCTTC. Translation: CASSLVKGRNEQFF. The J gene is TRBJ2-1, the V gene TRBV11-2, with D possibly TRBD2 on 6 matching bases. The CDR3 has 14 amino acids. The V and J ends lost 1 base and 7 bases respectively, with 11 bases between them. CDR1 and CDR2 (germline): SGHAT, FQNNGV. Combining the CDR3 with reference TRBV11-2 and TRBJ2-1 gives the whole variable domain EAGVAQSPRYKIIEKRQSVAFWCNPISGHATLYWYQQILGQGPKLLIQFQNNGVVDDSQLPKDRFSAERLKGVDSTLKIQPAKLEDSAVYLCASSLVKGRNEQFFGPGTRLTVL.

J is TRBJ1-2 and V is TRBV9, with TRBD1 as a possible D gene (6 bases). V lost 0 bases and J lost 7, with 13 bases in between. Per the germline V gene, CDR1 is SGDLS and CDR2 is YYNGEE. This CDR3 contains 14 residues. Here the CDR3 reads CASSVDGQFRGYTF. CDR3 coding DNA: TGTGCCAGCAGCGTAGATGGACAGTTTCGTGGCTACACCTTC. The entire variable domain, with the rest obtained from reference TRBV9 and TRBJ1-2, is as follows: DSGVTQTPKHLITATGQRVTLRCSPRSGDLSVYWYQQSLDQGLQFLIQYYNGEERAKGNILERFSAQQFPDLHSELNLSSLELGDSALYFCASSVDGQFRGYTFGSGTRLTVV.

The CDR3 protein is CASSKTGHSGNTIYF. The CDR3 nucleotides read TGCGCCAGCAGCAAGACGGGTCACTCTGGAAACACCATATATTTT. V is TRBV5-1 and J is TRBJ1-3, with no clear D. The CDR3 runs 15 residues. Looked up from germline, CDR1 is SGHRS and CDR2 is YFSETQ. Trimming took off 4 bases at V and 0 bases at J, with 11 bases between the two ends. The full variable domain, its missing parts supplied by reference TRBV5-1 and TRBJ1-3, is KAGVTQTPRYLIKTRGQQVTLSCSPISGHRSVSWYQQTPGQGLQFLFEYFSETQRNKGNFPGRFSGRQFSNSRSEMNVSTLELGDSALYLCASSKTGHSGNTIYFGEGSWLTVV.

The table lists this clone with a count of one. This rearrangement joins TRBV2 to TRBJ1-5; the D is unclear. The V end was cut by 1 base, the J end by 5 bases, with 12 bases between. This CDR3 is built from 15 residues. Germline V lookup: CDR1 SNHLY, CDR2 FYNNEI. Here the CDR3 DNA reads TGTGCCAGCAGTGAAGAGGGAGTACTTTATCAGCCCCAGCATTTT. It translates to CASSEEGVLYQPQHF.

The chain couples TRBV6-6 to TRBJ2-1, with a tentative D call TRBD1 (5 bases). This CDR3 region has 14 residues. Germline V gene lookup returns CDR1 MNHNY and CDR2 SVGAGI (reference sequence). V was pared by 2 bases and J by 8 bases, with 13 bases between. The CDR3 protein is CASSYRQGWDEQFF. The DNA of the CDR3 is TGTGCCAGCAGTTACAGGCAGGGCTGGGATGAGCAGTTCTTC.

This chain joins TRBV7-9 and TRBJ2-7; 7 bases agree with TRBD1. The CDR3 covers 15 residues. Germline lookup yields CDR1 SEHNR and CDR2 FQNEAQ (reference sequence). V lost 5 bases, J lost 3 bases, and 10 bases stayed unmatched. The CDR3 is CASSPRDSSLYEQYF. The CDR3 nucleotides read TGTGCCAGCAGCCCTCGGGACAGTTCCCTCTACGAGCAGTACTTC.

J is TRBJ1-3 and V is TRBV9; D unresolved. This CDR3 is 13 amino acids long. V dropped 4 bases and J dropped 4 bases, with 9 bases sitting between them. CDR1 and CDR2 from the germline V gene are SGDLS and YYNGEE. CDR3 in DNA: TGTGCCAGCAGCCGGTGGTGGGGAAACACCATATATTTT. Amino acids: CASSRWWGNTIYF.

CDR3 protein: CASSSNRDYEKLFF. The CDR3 DNA reads as TGTGCCAGCAGTTCTAACAGGGATTATGAAAAACTGTTTTTT. The chain has TRBV28 and TRBJ1-4, with a tentative D call TRBD1 (6 bases). V dropped 4 bases and J dropped 6 bases, with 12 bases sitting between them. Per the germline V gene, CDR1 is MDHEN and CDR2 is SYDVKM. The CDR3 runs to 14 residues.

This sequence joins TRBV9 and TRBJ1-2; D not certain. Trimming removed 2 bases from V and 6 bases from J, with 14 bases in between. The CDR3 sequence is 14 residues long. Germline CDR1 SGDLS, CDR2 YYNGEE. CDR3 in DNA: TGTGCCAGCAGCGTTGATCTCGGGGTGAATGGCTACACCTTC. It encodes CASSVDLGVNGYTF. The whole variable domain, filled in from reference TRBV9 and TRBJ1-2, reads DSGVTQTPKHLITATGQRVTLRCSPRSGDLSVYWYQQSLDQGLQFLIQYYNGEERAKGNILERFSAQQFPDLHSELNLSSLELGDSALYFCASSVDLGVNGYTFGSGTRLTVV.